This T cell receptor beta chain was found in a study of neurological immune-mediated disorders. Trimming removed 0 bases from V and 2 bases from J, with 13 bases in between. The germline V gene encodes CDR1 SGHTA and CDR2 FQGNSA. This CDR3 spans 16 amino acids. This clonotype was counted at least ten times. From 15-18 subjects, each sequencing run yielded over 160 million TCR-beta sequences. One entry per CDR3 protein results from TCRdb running MiXCR on the 5' RACE reads. Of approximately 30,000 distinct CDR3 sequences detected, around 16% appear once; the ten largest clones hold around 25%. Input material: PBMCs. The clonotype originates from an older man in good health. The chain has TRBV7-2 and TRBJ1-2; D is undetermined. The chain's CDR3 is CASSLALGPPNYGYTF. The CDR3 DNA reads TGTGCCAGCAGCTTAGCGTTGGGTCCTCCAAACTATGGCTACACCTTC.